The 12 T cell receptor beta chains given below trace back to one sample, sequenced in a study of blood T cells in healthy people across ages. The use of a sample-barcoded 5' primer and a J-beta primer mix characterized a second PCR of roughly 6 to 11 cycles. TCRdb used MiXCR to reprocess the 5' RACE reads, holding one entry per CDR3 protein. The table shows about 830,000 distinct CDR3 sequences, with 55% to 75% occurring only once. Sequencing was carried out using blood. The receptor source for this set is a man younger than 40 in good health.

V and J are TRBV10-3 and TRBJ2-1; TRBD2 agrees at 8 bases. This CDR3 has 14 amino acids. Germline loops: CDR1 ENHRY, CDR2 SYGVKD. J was trimmed by 7 bases and V by 8 bases; bases with no gene match: 10. In DNA, the CDR3 is TGTGCCATCGAGGAGAGCCGCGGGGGGAATGAGCAGTTCTTC. The encoded protein is CAIEESRGGNEQFF.

This clonotype has more than one count but fewer than ten. This chain joins TRBV25-1 and TRBJ1-5; no clear D. The CDR3 has 14 amino acids. V was clipped by 1 base and J by 0 bases, with 4 bases between them. The germline gives CDR1 MGHDK, CDR2 SYGVNS. CDR3 bases: TGTGCCAGCAGTGAATGGAGTAGCAATCAGCCCCAGCATTTT. Translation: CASSEWSSNQPQHF. Variable domain in full (rest from reference TRBV25-1 and TRBJ1-5): EADIYQTPRYLVIGTGKKITLECSQTMGHDKMYWYQQDPGMELHLIHYSYGVNSTEKGDLSSESTVSRIRTEHFPLTLESARPSHTSQYLCASSEWSSNQPQHFGDGTRLSIL.

This clonotype was seen more than once but under ten times. CDR3 DNA: TGTGCCATCAGTGAGATGGACAGGGGGCAGGATGGCTACACCTTC. Its translation: CAISEMDRGQDGYTF. The rearrangement links TRBV10-3 to TRBJ1-2, with 11 bases identical to TRBD1. Per germline, CDR1 ENHRY and CDR2 SYGVKD. The CDR3 totals 15 residues. V trimming: 2 bases; J trimming: 6 bases; junction bases outside the gene matches: 5.

For this clonotype: Germline and junction disagree at one end, which may indicate a read error. The rearrangement joins TRBV4-3 to TRBJ2-1; the D gene could be TRBD1 or TRBD2 (5 bases each). The V gene's germline CDR1 is LGHNA and CDR2 YSLEER. The CDR3 runs to 17 residues. The CDR3 loop reads CTSSQGYPEDIYNEQFF. The CDR3 nucleotides read TGCACCAGCAGCCAAGGATATCCGGAGGACATCTACAATGAGCAGTTCTTC.

The J gene is TRBJ2-1, the V gene TRBV6-1, with D tentatively TRBD1 (5 bases). CDR3 length equals 13 residues. Germline V gives CDR1 MNHNS, CDR2 SASEGT. V was clipped by 4 bases and J by 8 bases, with 12 bases between them. CDR3 region: CASSAQQVHEQFF. DNA of the CDR3: TGTGCCAGCAGTGCCCAACAGGTTCATGAGCAGTTCTTC.

V usage is TRBV28 and J usage is TRBJ2-7; D possibly corresponds to TRBD1 (6 bases). Germline CDR1 is MDHEN and CDR2 is SYDVKM. The CDR3 is 16 residues long. The V end was cut by 7 bases, the J end by 1 base, with 20 bases between. CDR3 sequence reads: CASTPYGQLVSYEQYF. CDR3 nucleotides: TGTGCCAGCACCCCATATGGACAGCTTGTTTCCTACGAGCAGTACTTC. The variable domain in full, with the rest retrieved from reference TRBV28 and TRBJ2-7, is DVKVTQSSRYLVKRTGEKVFLECVQDMDHENMFWYRQDPGLGLRLIYFSYDVKMKEKGDIPEGYSVSREKKERFSLILESASTNQTSMYLCASTPYGQLVSYEQYFGPGTRLTVT.

The sample holds one count of this clonotype. This rearrangement joins TRBV2 to TRBJ1-2; D is unresolved. Germline V gene sequence: CDR1 SNHLY, CDR2 FYNNEI. Deletions cut 0 bases from V and 4 bases from J, with 6 bases between. The CDR3 runs 13 residues. The CDR3 protein is CASSEALGYGYTF. The DNA of the CDR3 is TGTGCCAGCAGTGAAGCCCTGGGCTATGGCTACACCTTC.

This clonotype was counted once. This chain links TRBV12-3 or TRBV12-4 with TRBJ2-3; D gene ambiguous. The CDR3 extends over 14 amino acids. With 8 bases removed from V and 1 base from J, the gap between germline ends came to 13 bases. CDR3 region: CASSATWGTDTQYF. The CDR3 coding sequence is TGTGCCAGCTCTGCGACCTGGGGCACAGATACGCAGTATTTT.

This clonotype was recorded only once. V is TRBV10-3 and J is TRBJ1-4, with unresolved D. The CDR3 runs to 15 residues. The V end was cut by 2 bases, the J end by 6 bases, with 13 bases between. Germline assignment: CDR1 ENHRY and CDR2 SYGVKD. The CDR3 region has the DNA TGTGCCATCAGTGAGGCGGGAACACGGGATGAAAAACTGTTTTTT. The encoded protein is CAISEAGTRDEKLFF.

The chain employs TRBV10-3 and TRBJ2-1; possible D gene TRBD2, 5 bases. The CDR3 runs to 14 residues. The V and J ends lost 5 bases and 4 bases respectively, with 12 bases between them. Germline CDR1 ENHRY, CDR2 SYGVKD. CDR3 bases: TGTGCCATCAGTAAGGACTCCCAGTACAATGAGCAGTTCTTC. Translating gives CAISKDSQYNEQFF.

The chain carries TRBV20-1 and TRBJ2-7; D is uncertain. The CDR3 spans 11 residues. CDR1 is DFQATT, CDR2 SNEGSKA, per germline (reference sequence). Trimming left V 6 bases short and J 5 bases short, with 11 bases between. The DNA of the CDR3 is TGCAGTGCGTCTGATCCGGACGAGCAGTACTTC. Protein sequence: CSASDPDEQYF.

This chain uses TRBV19 with TRBJ2-5; D is perhaps TRBD1 (5 bases). The J call may be faulty, since TRBJ2-7 better matches the DNA end. The CDR3 is 14 residues long. Germline CDR1 reads LNHDA; CDR2 reads SQIVND (reference sequence). The CDR3 here is CASSIQGKNYEQYF. The CDR3 bases are TGTGCCAGTAGTATACAGGGCAAGAATTACGAGCAGTACTTC.